These 16 T cell receptor beta chains originate from one sample sequenced in a study of T cell responses to AZD1222 COVID-19 vaccine. Repertoires were generated with immunoSEQ multiplex PCR, while TCRdb's copy carries only in-frame clones and drops some. This table holds around 200,000 clones, just under 95% found once. Sequences were derived from peripheral blood, sampled 28 days after the second dose of the MenACWY control vaccine. The receptor set was obtained from an adult who received the MenACWY meningococcal vaccine as a control.

The V gene is TRBV6-2 or TRBV6-3, the J gene TRBJ2-7, with D tentatively TRBD2 (6 bases). The CDR3 loop spans 11 amino acids. Germline V gene sequence: CDR1 MNHEY, CDR2 SVGEGT. Trimming removed 6 bases at V and 6 bases at J, with 9 bases between. The CDR3 protein is CASSPGGEQYF. The DNA for the CDR3 is TGTGCCAGCAGCCCCGGGGGCGAGCAGTACTTC.

This clone came up once. The J gene is TRBJ1-4, the V gene TRBV5-1; possibly TRBD1 for D (6 bases). The CDR3 has 15 amino acids. The germline V gene has CDR1 SGHRS and CDR2 YFSETQ. Trimming removed 1 base at V and 3 bases at J, with 10 bases between. This CDR3 is CASSLSGAANEKLFF. In DNA, the CDR3 is TGCGCCAGCAGCTTGTCAGGGGCGGCTAATGAAAAACTGTTTTTT.

The V gene is TRBV2, the J gene TRBJ1-5, with D possibly being TRBD1 (6 bases). V was shortened by 6 bases and J by 0 bases, with 12 bases between the two germline ends. The CDR3 runs 15 residues. Germline assignment: CDR1 SNHLY and CDR2 FYNNEI. The CDR3 loop reads CASRNTGFSNQPQHF. The CDR3 DNA reads TGTGCCAGCAGAAACACAGGGTTTAGCAATCAGCCCCAGCATTTT. Full variable domain (outside the CDR3, taken from reference TRBV2 and TRBJ1-5): EPEVTQTPSHQVTQMGQEVILRCVPISNHLYFYWYRQILGQKVEFLVSFYNNEISEKSEIFDDQFSVERPDGSNFTLKIRSTKLEDSAMYFCASRNTGFSNQPQHFGDGTRLSIL.

On this clone itself: Other DNA sequences of this sample code for an identical CDR3. The gene calls are TRBV5-4 and TRBJ1-1, with D possibly being TRBD1 (5 bases). The CDR3 extends over 14 amino acids. V was cut by 0 bases and J by 2 bases, with 8 bases left in between. CDR1 and CDR2 from the germline V gene are SGHNT and YYREEE (reference sequence). CDR3 sequence (DNA): TGTGCCAGCAGCTTGGCCGGGGGTAACACTGAAGCTTTCTTT. This gives the protein CASSLAGGNTEAFF. Variable domain in full (rest from reference TRBV5-4 and TRBJ1-1): ETGVTQSPTHLIKTRGQQVTLRCSSQSGHNTVSWYQQALGQGPQFIFQYYREEENGRGNFPPRFSGLQFPNYSSELNVNALELDDSALYLCASSLAGGNTEAFFGQGTRLTVV.

The V gene is TRBV4-3, the J gene TRBJ1-2, with D perhaps TRBD1 (5 bases). Deletions cut 0 bases from V and 2 bases from J, with 19 bases between. This CDR3 is 18 amino acids long. CDR1 and CDR2 (germline): LGHNA, YSLEER. CDR3 region: CASSQDLQGVLGNYGYTF. CDR3 in DNA: TGCGCCAGCAGCCAAGATTTGCAGGGAGTTTTGGGAAACTATGGCTACACCTTC.

The genes are TRBV6-4 and TRBJ1-2; possibly TRBD1 for D (5 bases). V was cut by 2 bases and J by 6 bases, with 10 bases left in between. The CDR3 contains 13 residues. Germline V gene data show CDR1 as MRHNA and CDR2 as SNTAGT. This CDR3 reads CASSDRGIDGYTF. The CDR3 DNA reads as TGTGCCAGCAGTGACAGGGGTATCGATGGCTACACCTTC.

The V and J genes are TRBV4-1 and TRBJ1-4; D is unclear. Trimming stripped 0 bases from V and 0 bases from J, with 8 bases between. CDR3 length equals 16 residues. Germline CDR1 reads MGHRA; CDR2 reads YSYEKL. CDR3 coding DNA: TGCGCCAGCAGCCAAGATAACCGCGCAACTAATGAAAAACTGTTTTTT. Residues: CASSQDNRATNEKLFF.

This clone is a singleton in its sample. The V and J genes are TRBV7-9 and TRBJ1-3; D ambiguous. The CDR3 is 15 residues long. Germline CDR1 reads SEHNR; CDR2 reads FQNEAQ (reference sequence). Trimming took 1 base from V and 0 from J, leaving 7 bases between them. In DNA form, the CDR3 reads TGTGCCAGCAGCTTAGGTCGGACCTCTGGAAACACCATATATTTT. Translating it yields CASSLGRTSGNTIYF.

The chain has TRBV6-6 and TRBJ1-2; possibly TRBD1 for D (5 bases). The germline V gene encodes CDR1 MNHNY and CDR2 SVGAGI (reference sequence). Trimming took 2 bases from V and 7 from J, leaving 11 bases between them. The CDR3 extends over 13 amino acids. The CDR3 protein is CASSYRGVGGYTF. DNA of the CDR3: TGTGCCAGCAGTTACAGAGGGGTGGGTGGCTACACCTTC.

The chain couples TRBV3-1 (or the pseudogene TRBV3-2) to TRBJ1-1; D gene uncertain. V was trimmed by 1 base and J by 5 bases, leaving 8 bases between them. This CDR3 contains 13 residues. Germline V gene lookup returns CDR1 LGHDT and CDR2 YNNKEL (reference sequence). The CDR3 nucleotides are TGTGCCAGCAGCCAAGGGTTGCCGACTGAAGCTTTCTTT. Its translation is CASSQGLPTEAFF.

The chain recombines TRBV11-3 with TRBJ2-5; weak D call: TRBD2 (7 bases). The CDR3 spans 15 residues. V lost 0 bases and J 1 base, leaving 9 bases between the germline ends. Per germline, CDR1 SGHNT and CDR2 YENEEA. CDR3 DNA: TGTGCCAGCAGCTTAGACGGGGGGCGCCAAGAGACCCAGTACTTC. This sequence encodes CASSLDGGRQETQYF.

J is TRBJ1-1 and V is TRBV2; TRBD1 might be the D (6 bases). Looked up from germline, CDR1 is SNHLY and CDR2 is FYNNEI. Trimming cost V 4 bases and J 11 bases, with 17 bases left between them. This CDR3 has 13 amino acids. The CDR3 loop reads CASSAQPKGVAFF. CDR3 nucleotides: TGTGCCAGCAGTGCGCAGCCTAAGGGGGTCGCTTTCTTT.

This rearrangement joins TRBV4-3 to TRBJ1-6; D perhaps matches TRBD1 (5 bases). V lost 1 base, J lost 9 bases, and 10 bases lay in between. The CDR3 spans 14 residues. CDR1 and CDR2 from the germline V gene are LGHNA and YSLEER. CDR3 residues: CASSQGGGTSPLHF. CDR3 in DNA: TGCGCCAGCAGCCAAGGGGGGGGAACTTCACCCCTCCACTTT.

This sequence joins TRBV7-2 and TRBJ1-2, with 10 bases lining up with TRBD1. The trim removed 5 bases at V and 4 bases at J, leaving 4 bases unmatched. Germline V gives CDR1 SGHTA, CDR2 FQGNSA. CDR3 size: 14 residues. The DNA for the CDR3 is TGTGCCAGCAGCCCACGGACAGGGGGCTATGGCTACACCTTC. Protein product: CASSPRTGGYGYTF.

V usage is TRBV25-1 and J usage is TRBJ2-5, with 9 bases identical to TRBD1. V was pared by 6 bases and J by 5 bases, with 4 bases of the junction left unmatched. CDR1 is MGHDK and CDR2 is SYGVNS in the germline V gene. The CDR3 runs to 13 residues. The CDR3 nucleotides read TGTGCCAGCAGGGGACAGGGAGTCGAGACCCAGTACTTC. Its translation is CASRGQGVETQYF.

J is TRBJ1-3 and V is TRBV30, with 7 bases lining up with TRBD1. Germline V gene sequence: CDR1 GTSNPN, CDR2 SVGIG (reference sequence). Trimming took 5 bases from V and 2 from J; bases not matched to a gene: 3. CDR3 length: 13 residues. CDR3 nucleotide sequence: TGTGCCTGGGGGGGACAGACTGGAAACACCATATATTTT. It encodes CAWGGQTGNTIYF. The full variable domain, in which reference TRBV30 and TRBJ1-3 provide the parts outside the CDR3, is SQTIHQWPATLVQPVGSPLSLECTVEGTSNPNLYWYRQAAGRGLQLLFYSVGIGQISSEVPQNLSASRPQDRQFILSSKKLLLSDSGFYLCAWGGQTGNTIYFGEGSWLTVV.